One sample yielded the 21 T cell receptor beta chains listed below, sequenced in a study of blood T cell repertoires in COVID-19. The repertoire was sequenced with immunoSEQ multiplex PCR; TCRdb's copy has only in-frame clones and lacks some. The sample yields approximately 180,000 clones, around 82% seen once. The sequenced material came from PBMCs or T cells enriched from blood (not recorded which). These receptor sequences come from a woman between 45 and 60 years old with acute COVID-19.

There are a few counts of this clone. The CDR3 spells CASSVRSGGIGELFF. CDR3 DNA sequence: TGTGCCAGCAGCGTAAGGTCAGGGGGGATCGGGGAGCTGTTTTTT. The rearrangement links TRBV9 to TRBJ2-2; possible D gene TRBD1, 7 bases. The CDR3 loop spans 15 amino acids. Trimming took off 1 base at V and 7 bases at J, with 14 bases between the two ends. In germline, CDR1 is SGDLS, CDR2 YYNGEE.

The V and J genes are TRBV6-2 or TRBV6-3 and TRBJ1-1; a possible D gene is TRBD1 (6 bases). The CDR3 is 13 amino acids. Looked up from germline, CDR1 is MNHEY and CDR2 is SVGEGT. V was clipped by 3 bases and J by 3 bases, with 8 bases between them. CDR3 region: CASSYAGDTEAFF. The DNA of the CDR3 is TGTGCCAGCAGTTATGCAGGGGACACTGAAGCTTTCTTT.

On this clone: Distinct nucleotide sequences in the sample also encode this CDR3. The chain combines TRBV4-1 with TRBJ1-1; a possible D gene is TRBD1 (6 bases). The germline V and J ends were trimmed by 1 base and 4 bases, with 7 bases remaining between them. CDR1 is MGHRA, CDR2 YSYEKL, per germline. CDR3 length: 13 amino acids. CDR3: CASSQVGGTEAFF. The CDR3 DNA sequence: TGCGCCAGCAGCCAAGTAGGGGGCACTGAAGCTTTCTTT.

CDR3 coding DNA: TGTGCCAGTAGTATGGCGGTAGCCAAAAACATTCAGTACTTC. Amino acid sequence: CASSMAVAKNIQYF. J is TRBJ2-4 and V is TRBV19; D is uncertain. The CDR3 covers 14 residues. V was trimmed by 3 bases and J by 0 bases, leaving 6 bases between them. Germline lookup yields CDR1 LNHDA and CDR2 SQIVND (reference sequence).

The CDR3 here is CASSGQPRDSPLHF. The CDR3 DNA reads TGTGCCAGCAGCGGACAGCCTCGTGATTCACCCCTCCACTTT. The chain joins TRBV9 to TRBJ1-6, with D possibly matching TRBD1 (5 bases). This CDR3 comprises 14 residues. Looked up from germline, CDR1 is SGDLS and CDR2 is YYNGEE. V lost 3 bases to trimming and J lost 8 bases, with 12 bases between them.

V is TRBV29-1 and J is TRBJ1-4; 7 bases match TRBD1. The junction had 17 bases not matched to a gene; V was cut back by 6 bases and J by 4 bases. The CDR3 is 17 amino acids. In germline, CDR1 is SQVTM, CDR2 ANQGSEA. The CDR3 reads CSVVTGQLTGGNEKLFF. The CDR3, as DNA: TGCAGCGTCGTGACAGGGCAGTTGACTGGCGGTAATGAAAAACTGTTTTTT.

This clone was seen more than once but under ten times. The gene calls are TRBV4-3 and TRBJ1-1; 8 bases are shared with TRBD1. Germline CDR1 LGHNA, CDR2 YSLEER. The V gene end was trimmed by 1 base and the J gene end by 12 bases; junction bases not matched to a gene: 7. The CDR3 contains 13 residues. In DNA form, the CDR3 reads TGCGCCAGCAGCCAAGGCGACAGGGGAGGAACTTTCTTT. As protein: CASSQGDRGGTFF.

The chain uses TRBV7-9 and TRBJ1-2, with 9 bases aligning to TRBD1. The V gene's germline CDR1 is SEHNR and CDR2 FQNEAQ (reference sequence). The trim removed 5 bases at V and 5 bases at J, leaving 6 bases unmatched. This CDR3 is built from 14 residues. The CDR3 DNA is TGTGCCAGCAGCGACACAGGGGGCGGGTATGGCTACACCTTC. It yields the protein CASSDTGGGYGYTF.

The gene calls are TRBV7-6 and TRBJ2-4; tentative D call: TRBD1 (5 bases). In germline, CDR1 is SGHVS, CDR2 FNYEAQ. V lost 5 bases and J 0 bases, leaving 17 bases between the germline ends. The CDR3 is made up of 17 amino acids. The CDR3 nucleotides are TGTGCCAGCAGCCCCGGCACAGGATCACTAGCCAAAAACATTCAGTACTTC. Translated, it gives CASSPGTGSLAKNIQYF.

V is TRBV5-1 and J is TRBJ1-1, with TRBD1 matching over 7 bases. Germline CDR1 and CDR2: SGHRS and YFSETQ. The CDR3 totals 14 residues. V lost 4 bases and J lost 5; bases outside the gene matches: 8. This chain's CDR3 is CASSVASGGTEAFF. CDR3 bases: TGCGCCAGCAGCGTGGCATCAGGGGGAACTGAAGCTTTCTTT.

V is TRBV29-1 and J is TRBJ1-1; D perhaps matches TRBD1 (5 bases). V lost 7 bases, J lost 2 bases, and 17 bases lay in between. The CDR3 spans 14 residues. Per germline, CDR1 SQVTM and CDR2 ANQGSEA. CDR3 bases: TGCAGCGCCGCCCCCGGGACTCCAAACACTGAAGCTTTCTTT. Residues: CSAAPGTPNTEAFF.

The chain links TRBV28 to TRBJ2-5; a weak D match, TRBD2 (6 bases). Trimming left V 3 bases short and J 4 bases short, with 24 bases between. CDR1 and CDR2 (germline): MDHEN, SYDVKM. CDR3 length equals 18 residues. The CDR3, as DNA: TGTGCCAGCAGTTTTTTCTCGGGGGATTGGGGGGAAGTAGAGACCCAGTACTTC. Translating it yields CASSFFSGDWGEVETQYF.

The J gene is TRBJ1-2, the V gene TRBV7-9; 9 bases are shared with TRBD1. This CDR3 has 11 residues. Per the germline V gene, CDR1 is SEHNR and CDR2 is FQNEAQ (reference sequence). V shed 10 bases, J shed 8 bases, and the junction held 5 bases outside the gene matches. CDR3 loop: CATTGGWGYTF. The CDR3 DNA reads TGTGCCACTACAGGGGGCTGGGGCTACACCTTC.

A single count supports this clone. In DNA, the CDR3 is TGTGCCAGCAGCTTTTTAGGGGATTCACCCCTCCACTTT. It encodes CASSFLGDSPLHF. The J gene is TRBJ1-6, the V gene TRBV5-6; possible D gene TRBD1, 5 bases. CDR1 and CDR2 from the germline V gene are SGHDT and YYEEEE. This CDR3 contains 13 residues. Trimming removed 2 bases from V and 8 bases from J, with 8 bases in between.

CDR3 region: CASSPMGTEGTEAFF. The CDR3 nucleotides read TGTGCCAGCAGCCCAATGGGGACTGAGGGGACTGAAGCTTTCTTT. This sequence joins TRBV7-2 and TRBJ1-1; tentative D call: TRBD1 (5 bases). Trimming removed 5 bases at V and 5 bases at J, with 18 bases between. CDR3 length: 15 residues. The germline V gene encodes CDR1 SGHTA and CDR2 FQGNSA. Using reference TRBV7-2 and TRBJ1-1 for the parts outside the CDR3, the full variable domain is GAGVSQSPSNKVTEKGKDVELRCDPISGHTALYWYRQSLGQGLEFLIYFQGNSAPDKSGLPSDRFSAERTGGSVSTLTIQRTQQEDSAVYLCASSPMGTEGTEAFFGQGTRLTVV.

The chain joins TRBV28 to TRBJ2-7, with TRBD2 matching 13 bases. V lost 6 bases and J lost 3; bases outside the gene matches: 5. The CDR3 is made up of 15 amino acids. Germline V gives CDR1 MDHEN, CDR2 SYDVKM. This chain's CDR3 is CASSPGLAGNYEQYV. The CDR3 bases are TGTGCCAGCAGCCCGGGACTAGCGGGGAACTACGAGCAGTACGTC.

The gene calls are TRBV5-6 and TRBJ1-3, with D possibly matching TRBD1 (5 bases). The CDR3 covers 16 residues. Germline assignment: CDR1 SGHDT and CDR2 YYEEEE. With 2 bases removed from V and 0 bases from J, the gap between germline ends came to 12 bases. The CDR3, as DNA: TGTGCCAGCAGCTTCGGGGGACCTAGCTCTGGAAACACCATATATTTT. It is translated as CASSFGGPSSGNTIYF.

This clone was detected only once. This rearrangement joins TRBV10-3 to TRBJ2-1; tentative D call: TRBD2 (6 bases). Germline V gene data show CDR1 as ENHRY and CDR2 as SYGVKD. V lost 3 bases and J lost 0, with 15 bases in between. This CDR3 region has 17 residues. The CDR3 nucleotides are TGTGCCATCAGTGAAAGACCGGGGGTTGACTCCTACAATGAGCAGTTCTTC. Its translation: CAISERPGVDSYNEQFF.

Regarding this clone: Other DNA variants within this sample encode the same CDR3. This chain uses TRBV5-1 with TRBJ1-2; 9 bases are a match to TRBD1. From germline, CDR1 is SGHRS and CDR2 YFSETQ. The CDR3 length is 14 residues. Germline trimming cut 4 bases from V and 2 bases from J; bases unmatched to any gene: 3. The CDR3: CASSPGQGNYGYTF. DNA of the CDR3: TGCGCCAGCAGCCCGGGACAGGGAAACTATGGCTACACCTTC.

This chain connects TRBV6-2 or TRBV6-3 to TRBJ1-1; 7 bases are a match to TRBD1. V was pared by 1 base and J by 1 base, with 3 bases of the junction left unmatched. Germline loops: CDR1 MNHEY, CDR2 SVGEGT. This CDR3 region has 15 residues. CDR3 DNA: TGTGCCAGCAGTTACTTGGGACAGCCGAACACTGAAGCTTTCTTT. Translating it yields CASSYLGQPNTEAFF.

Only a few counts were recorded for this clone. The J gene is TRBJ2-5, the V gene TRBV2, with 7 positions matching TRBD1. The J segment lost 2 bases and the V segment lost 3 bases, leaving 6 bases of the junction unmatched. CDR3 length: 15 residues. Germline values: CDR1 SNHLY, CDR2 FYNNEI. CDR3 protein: CASSDQGVDQETQYF. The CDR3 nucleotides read TGTGCCAGCAGTGACCAGGGGGTCGATCAAGAGACCCAGTACTTC.